This T cell receptor (beta chain) was recorded in a study of cytomegalovirus exposure and HLA in healthy donors. Broader study findings: Previous analysis showed most TCR beta V segments were productive about 90% or about 30% of the time. Several of the most significant clusters appeared, in a later analysis, to be linked to common viral pathogens. Compared with the roughly 670-donor mean, an Asian-associated ancestry cluster reportedly had fewer N-insertions, according to a later analysis. In a later analysis, about 17,000 TCR beta sequences were associated with HLA alleles at 0.05 false discovery rate.

Germline V CDR1 and CDR2: SGHDT, YYEEEE. J gave up 0 bases and V 3 bases, and 3 bases lay outside the gene matches. The CDR3 has 16 amino acids. The PCR ran on 60 Vbeta and 13 Jbeta primers. The data were produced by immunoSEQ multiplex PCR, yet TCRdb's version contains in-frame clones alone and is incomplete. In the table there are tens of thousands of clones, roughly 80% of which are singletons. Concerning this clone: Antigen specificity is unknown.

This TCR derives from a woman in her 40s in good health and CMV-seropositive. Sequenced input: PBMCs. This rearrangement joins TRBV5-6 to TRBJ1-5; 10 bases map to TRBD1. The CDR3: CASSWGQGNSNQPQHF. Here the CDR3 DNA reads TGTGCCAGCAGCTGGGGACAGGGGAATAGCAATCAGCCCCAGCATTTT. The complete variable domain, with remaining parts taken from reference TRBV5-6 and TRBJ1-5, reads DAGVTQSPTHLIKTRGQQVTLRCSPKSGHDTVSWYQQALGQGPQFIFQYYEEEERQRGNFPDRFSGHQFPNYSSELNVNALLLGDSALYLCASSWGQGNSNQPQHFGDGTRLSIL.